The 8 T cell receptor beta chains in this list originate from one sample, sequenced in a study of cytomegalovirus exposure and HLA in healthy donors (dated by TCRdb to about 2017). The library was built by means of the immunoSEQ multiplex PCR assay. Sourced from immuneACCESS, this table was stored by TCRdb with only in-frame sequences that have V and J called. A share of the clones is absent; for the studies checked, an unresolved V gene accounts for under half, and the remainder has no known explanation. Across this sample there are approximately 210,000 clones, with approximately 86% seen only once. Approximately 2.9% of the sample goes to the ten largest clones. Material for sequencing was PBMCs. These receptors were collected from a woman aged 18 to 35 in good health and CMV-seronegative.

This chain uses TRBV6-6 with TRBJ2-7; 9 positions agree with TRBD1. The ends lost 8 bases at V and 3 bases at J; junction bases unmatched: 8. Germline values: CDR1 MNHNY, CDR2 SVGAGI (reference sequence). The CDR3 spans 14 residues. The CDR3 sequence is CASLGDRDHYEQYF. The CDR3 nucleotides read TGTGCCAGCCTTGGGGACAGGGATCACTACGAGCAGTACTTC.

V gene TRBV19 combines with J gene TRBJ2-7; D may be TRBD1 (6 bases). Germline V gene data show CDR1 as LNHDA and CDR2 as SQIVND (reference sequence). Trimming stripped 6 bases from V and 2 bases from J, with 17 bases between. CDR3 length: 15 amino acids. CDR3: CASSINRVSPYEQYF. CDR3 in DNA: TGTGCCAGTAGCATTAACAGGGTGTCCCCCTACGAGCAGTACTTC. The whole variable domain, remainder taken from reference TRBV19 and TRBJ2-7, is DGGITQSPKYLFRKEGQNVTLSCEQNLNHDAMYWYRQDPGQGLRLIYYSQIVNDFQKGDIAEGYSVSREKKESFPLTVTSAQKNPTAFYLCASSINRVSPYEQYFGPGTRLTVT.

This chain uses TRBV27 with TRBJ1-2; perhaps TRBD1 as D (6 bases). The CDR3 spans 14 residues. Germline values: CDR1 MNHEY, CDR2 SMNVEV (reference sequence). V was cut by 3 bases and J by 2 bases, with 10 bases left in between. The CDR3 loop reads CASSFVGTNYGYTF. The CDR3 nucleotides are TGTGCCAGCAGTTTTGTCGGGACAAACTATGGCTACACCTTC.

The chain uses TRBV27 and TRBJ2-2; tentatively, D is TRBD1 (6 bases). Trimming took 6 bases from V and 0 from J, leaving 26 bases between them. The CDR3 runs 20 residues. Per the germline V gene, CDR1 is MNHEY and CDR2 is SMNVEV (reference sequence). The CDR3 coding sequence is TGTGCCAGCAGGATTAATTCAGTGGACAGCACGCCTACGAACACCGGGGAGCTGTTTTTT. This sequence encodes CASRINSVDSTPTNTGELFF.

This chain uses TRBV9 with TRBJ2-1; 7 nucleotides match TRBD2. J lost 0 bases, V lost 4 bases, and 4 bases had no gene match. The CDR3 contains 15 residues. From germline, CDR1 is SGDLS and CDR2 YYNGEE. The CDR3 reads CASSWRGSSYNEQFF. CDR3 bases: TGTGCCAGCAGCTGGCGCGGGAGCTCCTACAATGAGCAGTTCTTC.

Written as DNA, the CDR3 is TGTGCCAGCATGGTTTCTGGGGCCAGGGGGACAAACCAGCCCCAGCATTTT. Its protein product is CASMVSGARGTNQPQHF. The gene calls are TRBV27 and TRBJ1-5; 7 nucleotides match TRBD1. CDR1 and CDR2 (germline): MNHEY, SMNVEV (reference sequence). The trim removed 7 bases at V and 7 bases at J, leaving 19 bases unmatched. The CDR3 has 17 amino acids.

The chain recombines TRBV11-2 with TRBJ1-1, with D maybe TRBD1 (6 bases). Germline CDR1 reads SGHAT; CDR2 reads FQNNGV. Trimming took off 4 bases at V and 4 bases at J, with 19 bases between the two ends. This CDR3 spans 16 amino acids. CDR3 DNA sequence: TGTGCCAGCAGCTCGTTGCAGTCAGGGGCTAGCACTGAAGCTTTCTTT. Translation gives CASSSLQSGASTEAFF.

This clone has only one observation. The V and J genes are TRBV7-9 and TRBJ2-1; TRBD1 matches at 7 bases. Unmatched junction bases numbered 2, after V lost 1 base and J lost 5 bases. This CDR3 spans 14 amino acids. CDR1 is SEHNR and CDR2 is FQNEAQ in the germline V gene (reference sequence). The CDR3 region is CASSLGTGNNEQFF. In DNA, the CDR3 is TGTGCCAGCAGCTTAGGGACAGGTAACAATGAGCAGTTCTTC.